The rows below give T cell receptor beta chains drawn from one sample of a study of vaccination effects on CD4 cells after COVID-19. Their specific antigens are unknown. Assay used: immunoSEQ multiplex PCR; TCRdb lists only in-frame clones, some missing. Altogether some 46,000 clones are present, 76% being singletons, with the ten largest covering 3.6%. The material sequenced was CD4+ T cells from PBMCs cultured without peptide, taken after COVID-19 vaccination. These receptors were taken from a human donor who had a prior SARS-CoV-2 infection. The CDR3 runs from the conserved cysteine through the conserved F or W. Fields, in order: D gene, J gene, clone size, V gene, CDR3 protein, CDR3 DNA. The D gene is left open where the match is weak. Part of the rows lack a size; the others show once, few, many or a class for expanded clones.

D gene: -
J gene: TRBJ2-7
clone size: few
V gene: TRBV7-9
CDR3 protein: CASSLAGVGSEQYF
CDR3 DNA: TGTGCCAGCAGCTTAGCGGGAGTTGGCTCCGAGCAGTACTTC

D gene: -
J gene: TRBJ2-1
clone size: -
V gene: TRBV7-6
CDR3 protein: CASSSVGGGMGDEQFF
CDR3 DNA: TGTGCCAGCAGCTCTGTCGGGGGAGGAATGGGGGATGAGCAGTTCTTC

D gene: -
J gene: TRBJ1-1
clone size: -
V gene: TRBV6-1
CDR3 protein: CASSERMGPQLYTEAFF
CDR3 DNA: TGTGCCAGCAGTGAAAGAATGGGACCACAATTATACACTGAAGCTTTCTTT

D gene: TRBD1
J gene: TRBJ1-4
clone size: -
V gene: TRBV2
CDR3 protein: CASSDNRGNEKLFF
CDR3 DNA: TGTGCCAGCAGTGATAACAGGGGGAATGAAAAACTGTTTTTT

D gene: -
J gene: TRBJ2-5
clone size: -
V gene: TRBV29-1
CDR3 protein: CSVDSRPETQYF
CDR3 DNA: TGCAGCGTTGACTCGCGACCAGAGACCCAGTACTTC

D gene: TRBD1
J gene: TRBJ1-4
clone size: -
V gene: TRBV18
CDR3 protein: CASSPDRVSDEKLFF
CDR3 DNA: TGTGCCAGCTCACCGGACAGGGTTTCGGATGAAAAACTGTTTTTT

D gene: -
J gene: TRBJ2-5
clone size: -
V gene: TRBV7-9
CDR3 protein: CASSYAGGETQYF
CDR3 DNA: TGTGCCAGCAGCTACGCAGGGGGGGAGACCCAGTACTTC

D gene: TRBD2
J gene: TRBJ2-1
clone size: -
V gene: TRBV5-1
CDR3 protein: CASSLVSGRAGRDEQFF
CDR3 DNA: TGCGCCAGCAGCTTGGTGAGCGGGAGGGCTGGTAGAGATGAGCAGTTCTTC

D gene: -
J gene: TRBJ2-1
clone size: few
V gene: TRBV6-6
CDR3 protein: CASSYRLNNEQFF
CDR3 DNA: TGTGCCAGCAGTTACCGACTAAACAATGAGCAGTTCTTC

D gene: -
J gene: TRBJ2-5
clone size: -
V gene: TRBV30
CDR3 protein: CAWSWGETQYF
CDR3 DNA: TGTGCCTGGAGCTGGGGGGAGACCCAGTACTTC

D gene: -
J gene: TRBJ1-3
clone size: once
V gene: TRBV2
CDR3 protein: CASSAQAARNTIYF
CDR3 DNA: TGTGCCAGCAGTGCTCAGGCCGCACGAAACACCATATATTTT

D gene: -
J gene: TRBJ2-7
clone size: -
V gene: TRBV30
CDR3 protein: CAWSVVGGLYEQYF
CDR3 DNA: TGTGCCTGGAGTGTGGTGGGGGGCCTCTACGAGCAGTACTTC

D gene: -
J gene: TRBJ2-5
clone size: -
V gene: TRBV27
CDR3 protein: CASSTNAGGTQYF
CDR3 DNA: TGTGCCAGCAGTACCAATGCAGGCGGGACCCAGTACTTC

D gene: TRBD1
J gene: TRBJ2-1
clone size: -
V gene: TRBV24-1
CDR3 protein: CATSDSGTGAREQFF
CDR3 DNA: TGTGCCACCAGTGATTCCGGGACAGGGGCCAGGGAGCAGTTCTTC

D gene: -
J gene: TRBJ2-3
clone size: -
V gene: TRBV5-4
CDR3 protein: CASSFGSGTDTQYF
CDR3 DNA: TGTGCCAGCAGCTTCGGTAGCGGCACAGATACGCAGTATTTT

D gene: -
J gene: TRBJ1-5
clone size: -
V gene: TRBV18
CDR3 protein: CASSSRDNDQPQHF
CDR3 DNA: TGTGCCAGCTCAAGTCGGGACAACGATCAGCCCCAGCATTTT

D gene: -
J gene: TRBJ2-7
clone size: -
V gene: TRBV30
CDR3 protein: CAYTNSAYEQYF
CDR3 DNA: TGTGCCTATACGAACTCGGCGTACGAGCAGTACTTC

D gene: TRBD1
J gene: TRBJ2-1
clone size: -
V gene: TRBV20-1
CDR3 protein: CSASSGQGESEQFF
CDR3 DNA: TGCAGTGCTAGTTCGGGACAGGGGGAAAGTGAGCAGTTCTTC

D gene: TRBD2
J gene: TRBJ2-5
clone size: -
V gene: TRBV10-3
CDR3 protein: CAVAAGGPETQYF
CDR3 DNA: TGTGCCGTGGCAGCGGGGGGGCCAGAGACCCAGTACTTC

D gene: TRBD1
J gene: TRBJ1-3
clone size: -
V gene: TRBV2
CDR3 protein: CASSPTRQGRNTIYF
CDR3 DNA: TGTGCCAGCAGTCCAACGCGACAGGGACGAAACACCATATATTTT

D gene: TRBD2
J gene: TRBJ2-1
clone size: few
V gene: TRBV19
CDR3 protein: CASSTTLAGVVNEQFF
CDR3 DNA: TGTGCCAGTAGTACGACTCTAGCGGGAGTTGTCAATGAGCAGTTCTTC

D gene: -
J gene: TRBJ2-2
clone size: -
V gene: TRBV27
CDR3 protein: CASSLYRVGSTGELFF
CDR3 DNA: TGTGCCAGCAGTTTATATCGGGTAGGGAGCACCGGGGAGCTGTTTTTT

D gene: TRBD1
J gene: TRBJ1-1
clone size: -
V gene: TRBV18
CDR3 protein: CASSFAGKTGGKLGTEAFF
CDR3 DNA: TGTGCCAGCTCCTTCGCCGGGAAGACAGGGGGCAAGCTAGGCACTGAAGCTTTCTTT

D gene: -
J gene: TRBJ2-1
clone size: -
V gene: TRBV7-3
CDR3 protein: CASSFGHNNEQFF
CDR3 DNA: TGTGCCAGCAGCTTCGGACATAACAATGAGCAGTTCTTC

D gene: -
J gene: TRBJ2-1
clone size: -
V gene: TRBV7-3
CDR3 protein: CASSLGTHSNEQFF
CDR3 DNA: TGTGCCAGCAGCCTGGGGACCCATTCCAATGAGCAGTTCTTC

D gene: -
J gene: TRBJ2-3
clone size: -
V gene: TRBV18
CDR3 protein: CASSPGVPRRSQYF
CDR3 DNA: TGTGCCAGCTCACCAGGCGTACCCCGTCGTTCGCAGTATTTT

D gene: -
J gene: TRBJ2-5
clone size: -
V gene: TRBV3-1/TRBV3-2
CDR3 protein: CASSHLRGGQETQYF
CDR3 DNA: TGTGCCAGCAGCCATTTGAGGGGGGGGCAAGAGACCCAGTACTTC

D gene: TRBD1
J gene: TRBJ2-7
clone size: -
V gene: TRBV7-3
CDR3 protein: CASSLGGQGSSEQYF
CDR3 DNA: TGTGCCAGCAGCCTAGGGGGACAGGGCTCGTCCGAGCAGTACTTC

D gene: -
J gene: TRBJ2-3
clone size: -
V gene: TRBV5-5
CDR3 protein: CASSPDSARIDTQYF
CDR3 DNA: TGTGCCAGCAGCCCGGACTCTGCGAGGATAGATACGCAGTATTTT

D gene: -
J gene: TRBJ1-1
clone size: -
V gene: TRBV25-1
CDR3 protein: CASSDPADTEAFF
CDR3 DNA: TGTGCCAGCAGTGACCCCGCGGACACTGAAGCTTTCTTT

D gene: TRBD1
J gene: TRBJ1-2
clone size: few
V gene: TRBV6-1
CDR3 protein: CASSESKTGGNYGYTF
CDR3 DNA: TGTGCCAGCAGTGAATCAAAGACAGGGGGCAACTATGGCTACACCTTC

D gene: -
J gene: TRBJ1-5
clone size: -
V gene: TRBV6-1
CDR3 protein: CASSDRFWSEHF
CDR3 DNA: TGTGCCAGCAGTGACAGGTTTTGGAGTGAGCATTTT

D gene: -
J gene: TRBJ1-2
clone size: -
V gene: TRBV5-1
CDR3 protein: CASSLGTTSNYGYTF
CDR3 DNA: TGCGCCAGCAGCCTGGGAACCACATCAAACTATGGCTACACCTTC

D gene: -
J gene: TRBJ1-4
clone size: -
V gene: TRBV7-8
CDR3 protein: CASSRDGTNEKLFF
CDR3 DNA: TGTGCCAGCAGCCGGGACGGCACTAATGAAAAACTGTTTTTT

D gene: -
J gene: TRBJ2-2
clone size: once
V gene: TRBV3-1/TRBV3-2
CDR3 protein: CASSPFGGTGELFF
CDR3 DNA: TGTGCCAGCAGCCCCTTTGGGGGCACCGGGGAGCTGTTTTTT

D gene: -
J gene: TRBJ1-6
clone size: -
V gene: TRBV18
CDR3 protein: CASSPERHSSSYNSPLHF
CDR3 DNA: TGTGCCAGCTCACCAGAGCGACATTCGAGCTCCTATAATTCACCCCTCCACTTT

D gene: TRBD2
J gene: TRBJ2-1
clone size: -
V gene: TRBV30
CDR3 protein: CAWRRLAGGSSYNEQFF
CDR3 DNA: TGTGCCTGGAGGCGGCTAGCGGGGGGGAGCTCCTACAATGAGCAGTTCTTC

D gene: -
J gene: TRBJ2-7
clone size: -
V gene: TRBV19
CDR3 protein: CASSGVPSYEQYF
CDR3 DNA: TGTGCCAGTTCAGGGGTCCCCTCCTACGAGCAGTACTTC

D gene: TRBD1
J gene: TRBJ2-7
clone size: few
V gene: TRBV5-1
CDR3 protein: CASSLGTGGYEQYF
CDR3 DNA: TGCGCCAGCAGCTTGGGGACAGGGGGCTACGAGCAGTACTTC

D gene: -
J gene: TRBJ2-3
clone size: -
V gene: TRBV6-6
CDR3 protein: CASSYSGAPTDTQYF
CDR3 DNA: TGTGCCAGCAGTTACTCGGGGGCGCCGACAGATACGCAGTATTTT

D gene: -
J gene: TRBJ2-5
clone size: -
V gene: TRBV7-2
CDR3 protein: CASSLAQSETQYF
CDR3 DNA: TGTGCCAGCAGCTTGGCCCAATCAGAGACCCAGTACTTC

D gene: TRBD2
J gene: TRBJ2-2
clone size: -
V gene: TRBV11-2
CDR3 protein: CASSLVLAGGAGELFF
CDR3 DNA: TGTGCCAGCAGCTTAGTATTAGCGGGAGGCGCCGGGGAGCTGTTTTTT

D gene: TRBD1
J gene: TRBJ1-3
clone size: -
V gene: TRBV4-1
CDR3 protein: CASSSFRETGVSSGNTIYF
CDR3 DNA: TGCGCCAGCAGCTCCTTTAGGGAGACAGGGGTCAGCTCTGGAAACACCATATATTTT

D gene: -
J gene: TRBJ2-3
clone size: -
V gene: TRBV15
CDR3 protein: CATSRVWRDTQYF
CDR3 DNA: TGTGCCACCAGCAGAGTTTGGCGAGATACGCAGTATTTT

D gene: TRBD1
J gene: TRBJ1-5
clone size: -
V gene: TRBV19
CDR3 protein: CASSRDRGNQPQHF
CDR3 DNA: TGTGCCAGTAGTCGGGACAGGGGCAATCAGCCCCAGCATTTT

D gene: TRBD2
J gene: TRBJ2-3
clone size: -
V gene: TRBV4-1
CDR3 protein: CASSQVGTSGTDTQYF
CDR3 DNA: TGCGCCAGCAGCCAAGTGGGGACTAGCGGCACAGATACGCAGTATTTT

D gene: -
J gene: TRBJ2-7
clone size: -
V gene: TRBV11-2
CDR3 protein: CASRRAGTRAYEQYF
CDR3 DNA: TGTGCCAGCAGACGCGCCGGAACTAGGGCCTACGAGCAGTACTTC

D gene: -
J gene: TRBJ2-5
clone size: -
V gene: TRBV24-1
CDR3 protein: CATSDSTRQGNQETQYF
CDR3 DNA: TGTGCCACCAGTGATTCGACACGGCAGGGAAACCAAGAGACCCAGTACTTC

D gene: TRBD2
J gene: TRBJ2-1
clone size: -
V gene: TRBV5-4
CDR3 protein: CASSLDLAGINEQFF
CDR3 DNA: TGTGCCAGCAGCTTGGATCTAGCGGGGATAAATGAGCAGTTCTTC

D gene: TRBD2
J gene: TRBJ2-7
clone size: -
V gene: TRBV3-1/TRBV3-2
CDR3 protein: CASSHRASGSHDEQYF
CDR3 DNA: TGTGCCAGCAGCCACAGGGCTAGCGGGAGTCACGACGAGCAGTACTTC

D gene: TRBD2
J gene: TRBJ2-2
clone size: -
V gene: TRBV7-3
CDR3 protein: CASSLQAGGNTGELFF
CDR3 DNA: TGTGCCAGCAGCTTACAAGCGGGGGGGAACACCGGGGAGCTGTTTTTT

D gene: -
J gene: TRBJ1-1
clone size: once
V gene: TRBV3-1/TRBV3-2
CDR3 protein: CASSPEGWKDTEAFF
CDR3 DNA: TGTGCCAGCAGTCCAGAGGGGTGGAAGGACACTGAAGCTTTCTTT

D gene: -
J gene: TRBJ2-7
clone size: few
V gene: TRBV4-2
CDR3 protein: CASSPRYKGSSYEQYF
CDR3 DNA: TGTGCCAGCAGCCCCCGGTACAAGGGTAGCTCCTACGAGCAGTACTTC